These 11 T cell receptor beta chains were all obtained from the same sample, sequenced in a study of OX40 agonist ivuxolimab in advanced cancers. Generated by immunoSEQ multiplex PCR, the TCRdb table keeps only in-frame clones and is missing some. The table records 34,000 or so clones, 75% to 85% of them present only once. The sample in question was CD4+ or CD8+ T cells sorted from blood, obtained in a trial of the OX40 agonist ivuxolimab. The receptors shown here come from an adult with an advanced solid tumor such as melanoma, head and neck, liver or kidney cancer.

The CDR3 region has the DNA TGCAGCGTGTGGGGCCTTATCGGTGAGACCCAGTACTTC. Protein sequence: CSVWGLIGETQYF. The chain is built from TRBV29-1 and TRBJ2-5, with a weak D call TRBD1 (5 bases). There are 13 residues in the CDR3. Germline CDR1 SQVTM, CDR2 ANQGSEA. With 6 bases removed from V and 5 bases from J, the gap between germline ends came to 16 bases.

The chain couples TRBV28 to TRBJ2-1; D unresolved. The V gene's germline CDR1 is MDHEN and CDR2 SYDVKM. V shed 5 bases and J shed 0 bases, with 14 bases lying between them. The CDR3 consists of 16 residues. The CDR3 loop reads CASSTYSGPSYNEQFF. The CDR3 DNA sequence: TGTGCCAGCAGTACCTATTCAGGACCCTCCTACAATGAGCAGTTCTTC.

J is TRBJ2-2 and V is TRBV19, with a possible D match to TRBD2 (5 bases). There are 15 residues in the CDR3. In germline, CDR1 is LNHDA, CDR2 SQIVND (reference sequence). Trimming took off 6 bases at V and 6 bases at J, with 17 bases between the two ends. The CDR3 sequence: CASSLPRQRAGELFF. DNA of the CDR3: TGTGCCAGTAGCCTCCCCCGGCAGAGGGCCGGGGAGCTGTTTTTT.

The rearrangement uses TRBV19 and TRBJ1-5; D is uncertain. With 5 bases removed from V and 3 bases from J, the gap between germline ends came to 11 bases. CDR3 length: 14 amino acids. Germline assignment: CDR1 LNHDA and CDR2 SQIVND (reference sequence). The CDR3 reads CASSQNSLNQPQHF. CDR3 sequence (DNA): TGTGCCAGTAGTCAGAACAGTCTCAATCAGCCCCAGCATTTT. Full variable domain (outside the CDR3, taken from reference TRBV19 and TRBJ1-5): DGGITQSPKYLFRKEGQNVTLSCEQNLNHDAMYWYRQDPGQGLRLIYYSQIVNDFQKGDIAEGYSVSREKKESFPLTVTSAQKNPTAFYLCASSQNSLNQPQHFGDGTRLSIL.

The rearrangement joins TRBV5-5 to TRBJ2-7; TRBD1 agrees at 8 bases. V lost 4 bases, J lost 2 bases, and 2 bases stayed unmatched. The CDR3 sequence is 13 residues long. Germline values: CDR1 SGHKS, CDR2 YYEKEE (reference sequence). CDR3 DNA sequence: TGTGCCAGCAGCCAACAGGGGGCCTACGAGCAGTACTTC. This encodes CASSQQGAYEQYF.

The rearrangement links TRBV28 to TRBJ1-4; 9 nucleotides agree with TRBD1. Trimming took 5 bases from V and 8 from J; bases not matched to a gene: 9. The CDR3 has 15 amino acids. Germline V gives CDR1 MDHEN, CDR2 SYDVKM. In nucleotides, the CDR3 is TGTGCCAGCAGTGCCTCCGGGACAGGGAGGGAAAAACTGTTTTTT. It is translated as CASSASGTGREKLFF.

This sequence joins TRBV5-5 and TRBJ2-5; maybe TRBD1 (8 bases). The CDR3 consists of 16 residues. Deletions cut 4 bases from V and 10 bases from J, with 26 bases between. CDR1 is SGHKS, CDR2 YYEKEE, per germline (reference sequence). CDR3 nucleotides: TGTGCCAGCAGCCCCCGGCAGGGGGCTCATTGGGGGGGCCAGTACTTC. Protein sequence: CASSPRQGAHWGGQYF.

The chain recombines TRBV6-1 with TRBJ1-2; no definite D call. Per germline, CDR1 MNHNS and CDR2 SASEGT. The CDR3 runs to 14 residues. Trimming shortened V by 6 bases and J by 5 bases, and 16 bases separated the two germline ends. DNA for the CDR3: TGTGCCAGCAGGTTTGACTTTGGGAGGTATGGCTACACCTTC. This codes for CASRFDFGRYGYTF.

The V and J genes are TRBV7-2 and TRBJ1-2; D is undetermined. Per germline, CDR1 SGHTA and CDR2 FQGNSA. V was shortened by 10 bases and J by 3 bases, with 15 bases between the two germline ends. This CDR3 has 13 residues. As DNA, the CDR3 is TGTGCCACCCGAGAGGGCGAGTACTATGGCTACACCTTC. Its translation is CATREGEYYGYTF.

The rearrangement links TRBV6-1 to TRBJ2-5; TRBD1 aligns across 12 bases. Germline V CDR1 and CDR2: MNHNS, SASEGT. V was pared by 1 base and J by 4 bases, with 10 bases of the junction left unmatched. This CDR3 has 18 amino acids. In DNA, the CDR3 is TGTGCCAGCAGTGAAGGAGTGAGGGGACAGGGGGCGCGAGAGACCCAGTACTTC. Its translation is CASSEGVRGQGARETQYF.

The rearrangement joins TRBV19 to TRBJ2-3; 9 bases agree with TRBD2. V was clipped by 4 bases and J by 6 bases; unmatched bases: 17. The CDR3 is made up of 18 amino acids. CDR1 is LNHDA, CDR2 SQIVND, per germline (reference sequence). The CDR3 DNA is TGTGCCAGTAGTAAAGGTGTAGTAAGCGGGAGGATTGGGGATACGCAGTATTTT. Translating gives CASSKGVVSGRIGDTQYF.